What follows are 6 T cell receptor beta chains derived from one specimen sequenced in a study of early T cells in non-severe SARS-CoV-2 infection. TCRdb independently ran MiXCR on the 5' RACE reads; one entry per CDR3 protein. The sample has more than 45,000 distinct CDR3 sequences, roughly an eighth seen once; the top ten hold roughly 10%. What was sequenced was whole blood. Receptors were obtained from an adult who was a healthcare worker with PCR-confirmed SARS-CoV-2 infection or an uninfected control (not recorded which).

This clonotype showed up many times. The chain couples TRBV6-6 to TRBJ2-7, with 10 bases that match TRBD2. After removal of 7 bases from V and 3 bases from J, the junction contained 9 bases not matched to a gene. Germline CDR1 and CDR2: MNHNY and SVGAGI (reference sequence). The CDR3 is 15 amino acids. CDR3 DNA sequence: TGTGCCAGCAACTACCCTAGCGGGAGAATCTACGAGCAGTACTTC. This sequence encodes CASNYPSGRIYEQYF.

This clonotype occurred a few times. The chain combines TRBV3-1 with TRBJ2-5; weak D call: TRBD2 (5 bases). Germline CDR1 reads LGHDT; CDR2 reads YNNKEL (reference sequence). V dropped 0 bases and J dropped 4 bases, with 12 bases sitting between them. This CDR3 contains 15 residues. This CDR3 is CASSQDTKRLETQYF. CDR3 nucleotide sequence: TGTGCCAGCAGCCAAGATACGAAGCGGCTAGAGACCCAGTACTTC.

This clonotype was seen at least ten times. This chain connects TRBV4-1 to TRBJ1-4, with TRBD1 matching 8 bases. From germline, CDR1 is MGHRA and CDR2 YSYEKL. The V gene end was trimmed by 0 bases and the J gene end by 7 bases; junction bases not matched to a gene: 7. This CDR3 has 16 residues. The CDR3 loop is CASSQENRGMVEKLFF. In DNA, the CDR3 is TGCGCCAGCAGCCAAGAAAACAGGGGGATGGTTGAAAAACTGTTTTTT.

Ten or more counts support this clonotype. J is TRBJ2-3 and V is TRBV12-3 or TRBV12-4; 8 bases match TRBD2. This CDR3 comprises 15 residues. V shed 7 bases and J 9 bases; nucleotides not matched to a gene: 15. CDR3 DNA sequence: TGTGCCAGCACCCCCCGGGGACTAGTAGGTTCGACGCAGTATTTT. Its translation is CASTPRGLVGSTQYF.

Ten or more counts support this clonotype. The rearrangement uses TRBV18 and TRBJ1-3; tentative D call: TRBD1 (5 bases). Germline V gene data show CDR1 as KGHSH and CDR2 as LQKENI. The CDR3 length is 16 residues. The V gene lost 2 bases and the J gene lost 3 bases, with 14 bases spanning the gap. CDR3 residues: CASSPSPGLIGNTIYF. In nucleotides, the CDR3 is TGTGCCAGCTCACCATCGCCGGGGCTAATTGGAAACACCATATATTTT.

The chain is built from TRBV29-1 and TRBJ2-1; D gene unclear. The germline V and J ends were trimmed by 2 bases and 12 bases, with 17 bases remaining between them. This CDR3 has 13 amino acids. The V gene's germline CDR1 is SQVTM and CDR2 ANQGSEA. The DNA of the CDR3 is TGCAGCGTTGAATCGGATAGCCCCCGGACGCAGTTCTTC. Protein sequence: CSVESDSPRTQFF.